The clone carrying this T cell receptor (beta chain) was found a few times. Its target is not known. CDR1 is MGHRA, CDR2 YSYEKL, per germline. V lost 0 bases, J lost 9 bases, and 13 bases stayed unmatched. The CDR3 totals 17 residues. Via MiXCR, TCRdb re-called the RT-PCR reads, giving one row per CDR3 protein. In the table there are 590,000 or so distinct CDR3 sequences, around 15% of which are singletons. This sample is drawn from a study of response to subunit inactivated influenza vaccine. General study findings and limits: Authors suggested that a seasonal influenza vaccination recruits few new T cells each time.

This sequence was found in a man in his forties or fifties who received an inactivated influenza vaccine. The sample here was PBMCs from blood, taken roughly 15 days before vaccination. This rearrangement joins TRBV4-1 to TRBJ1-1, with 10 bases that match TRBD1. The CDR3: CASSQESPTGGLGKAFF. The CDR3 coding sequence is TGCGCCAGCAGCCAAGAAAGCCCGACAGGGGGCCTGGGGAAAGCTTTCTTT.